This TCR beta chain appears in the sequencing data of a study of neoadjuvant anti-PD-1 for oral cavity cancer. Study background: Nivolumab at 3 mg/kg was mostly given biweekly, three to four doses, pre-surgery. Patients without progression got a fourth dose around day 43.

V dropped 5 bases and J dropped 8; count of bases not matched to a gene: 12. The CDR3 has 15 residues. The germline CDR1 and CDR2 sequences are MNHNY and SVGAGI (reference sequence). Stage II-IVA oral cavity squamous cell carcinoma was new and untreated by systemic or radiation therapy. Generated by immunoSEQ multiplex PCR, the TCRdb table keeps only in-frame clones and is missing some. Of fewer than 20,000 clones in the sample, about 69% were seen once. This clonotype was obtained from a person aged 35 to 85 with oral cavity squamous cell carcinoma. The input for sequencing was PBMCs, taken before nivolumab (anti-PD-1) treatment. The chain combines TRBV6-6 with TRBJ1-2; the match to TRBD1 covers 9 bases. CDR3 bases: TGTGCCAGCAGTCACCGGGACAGGGTTAGTGGAGGCTACACCTTC. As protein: CASSHRDRVSGGYTF.